This TCR beta chain was sequenced for a study of human T cells and chemical hapten exposure. Study context: Diphenylcyclopropenone, dosed weekly to the scalp, was given to patients throughout the approximately 25-week study. From small differences in pooled library volume came most of the variation in per-sample TCR yields. Application of 0.01% DPC to the upper back was done by patch test, with a reading at 6 days. Diagnoses of alopecia areata, totalis or universalis occurred in mostly female patients.

This clonotype was seen only a few times. The CDR3 has 14 residues. Germline-derived CDR1 and CDR2 are MNHEY and SVGEGT. V lost 2 bases to trimming and J lost 7 bases; unmatched junction nucleotides: 3. TCRdb reprocessed the RACE reads via MiXCR and lists one record per CDR3 protein. In the table there are about 52,000 distinct CDR3 sequences, roughly 9.5% of which are singletons. Regarding time point: patch test 3, about 24 weeks after DPC sensitization. Treatment described: therapeutic diphenylcyclopropenone sensitization with weekly scalp DPC. The chain uses TRBV6-2 or TRBV6-3 and TRBJ2-1; 9 bases are a match to TRBD2. The sequenced sample was whole blood, obtained in connection with sensitization to the hapten diphenylcyclopropenone (DPC). This TCR derives from a woman in her forties with alopecia areata. Some clones in this sample may be carry-over from other donors' samples. The CDR3 protein is CASSYAGGPNEQFF. The CDR3 region has the DNA TGTGCCAGCAGTTACGCGGGGGGGCCTAATGAGCAGTTCTTC.